Listed below are T cell receptor beta chains from one sample, sequenced in a study of T cell responses to AZD1222 COVID-19 vaccine. TCRdb's copy holds only in-frame clones and misses some; the assay was immunoSEQ multiplex PCR. This sample has some 140,000 clones, with approximately 90% found just once. The material was peripheral blood, obtained on day 0 of AZD1222 vaccination. These receptors were taken from an adult in good health. Both conserved end residues are part of each CDR3. D genes are given only for firm matches. Expanded clones are given a class, and other clones once, few, many or no size at all.

d_gene | j_gene | abundance | v_gene | CDR3aa | CDR3nt
NA | TRBJ1-3 | NA | TRBV11-2 | CASSWTFGNTIYF | TGTGCCAGCAGCTGGACCTTCGGAAACACCATATATTTT
NA | TRBJ2-3 | NA | TRBV7-9 | CASRRTAALDTQYF | TGTGCCAGCAGAAGGACAGCGGCTCTAGATACGCAGTATTTT
NA | TRBJ2-5 | NA | TRBV4-1 | CASSQTGLKKETQYF | TGCGCCAGCAGCCAAACTGGGCTTAAGAAAGAGACCCAGTACTTC
NA | TRBJ1-2 | NA | TRBV6-4 | CASSDSALFGYTF | TGTGCCAGCAGTGACTCGGCCCTTTTCGGCTACACCTTC
NA | TRBJ2-1 | NA | TRBV19 | CASSIGMDELNEQFF | TGTGCCAGTAGTATAGGAATGGACGAGCTTAATGAGCAGTTCTTC
NA | TRBJ1-2 | NA | TRBV3-1/TRBV3-2 | CASSQLVGGDYGYTF | TGTGCCAGCAGCCAATTGGTCGGTGGCGACTATGGCTACACCTTC
TRBD1 | TRBJ2-5 | once | TRBV5-5 | CASSPPGTEIRTQYF | TGTGCCAGCAGCCCGCCCGGGACAGAGATAAGGACCCAGTACTTC
NA | TRBJ1-5 | NA | TRBV24-1 | CATSDEGRGWHQPQHF | TGTGCCACCAGTGATGAGGGAAGGGGATGGCATCAGCCCCAGCATTTT
NA | TRBJ2-7 | NA | TRBV5-4 | CASSLGVSYEQYF | TGTGCCAGCAGCTTGGGGGTCAGCTACGAGCAGTACTTC
TRBD1 | TRBJ1-2 | NA | TRBV2 | CASTSGQGAYGYTF | TGTGCCAGCACTTCGGGACAGGGGGCCTATGGCTACACCTTC
NA | TRBJ1-5 | NA | TRBV11-2 | CASSPGAGVQPQHF | TGTGCCAGCAGCCCGGGCGCTGGGGTTCAGCCCCAGCATTTT
NA | TRBJ1-6 | NA | TRBV18 | CASSPDPPWNSPLHF | TGTGCCAGCTCACCGGACCCCCCCTGGAATTCACCCCTCCACTTT
NA | TRBJ1-1 | few | TRBV7-7 | CASSASKNTEAFF | TGTGCCAGCAGCGCAAGTAAGAACACTGAAGCTTTCTTT
NA | TRBJ1-1 | NA | TRBV20-1 | CSASGGYGAFF | TGCAGTGCTAGCGGGGGTTATGGAGCTTTCTTT
NA | TRBJ2-7 | NA | TRBV18 | CASSTYVGEGEQYF | TGTGCCAGCTCTACCTACGTGGGAGAGGGGGAGCAGTACTTC
NA | TRBJ2-4 | NA | TRBV11-2 | CASSPSRAKNIQYF | TGTGCCAGCAGCCCCAGCCGGGCCAAAAACATTCAGTACTTC
NA | TRBJ1-2 | NA | TRBV19 | CASSIVNRQGYTF | TGTGCCAGTAGTATAGTAAATCGGCAAGGCTACACCTTC
TRBD2 | TRBJ2-1 | NA | TRBV28 | CASSPKREDLPEQFF | TGTGCCAGCAGTCCAAAGCGGGAGGACCTCCCTGAGCAGTTCTTC
NA | TRBJ1-1 | NA | TRBV4-1 | CASSQDTNTEAFF | TGCGCCAGCAGCCAGGACACGAACACTGAAGCTTTCTTT
NA | TRBJ1-1 | NA | TRBV29-1 | CSVHARAGDTEAFF | TGCAGCGTACACGCGAGGGCTGGGGACACTGAAGCTTTCTTT
TRBD1 | TRBJ1-2 | few | TRBV2 | CASKRDRGSGYGYTF | TGTGCCAGCAAGAGGGACAGGGGGTCGGGGTATGGCTACACCTTC
TRBD1 | TRBJ1-2 | NA | TRBV5-6 | CASSPTGYSGYTF | TGTGCCAGCAGCCCGACAGGGTACTCTGGCTACACCTTC
TRBD2 | TRBJ2-7 | NA | TRBV19 | CASSPGTSLYEQYF | TGTGCCAGTAGTCCCGGGACTAGCCTCTACGAGCAGTACTTC
TRBD2 | TRBJ2-1 | NA | TRBV6-5 | CASSLGSGAYNEQFF | TGTGCCAGCAGCCTGGGGAGCGGGGCCTACAATGAGCAGTTCTTC
TRBD1 | TRBJ2-5 | NA | TRBV5-4 | CASSGTGTEGRTQYF | TGTGCCAGCAGCGGAACCGGGACAGAAGGCAGGACCCAGTACTTC
TRBD1 | TRBJ1-1 | NA | TRBV13 | CASSLRGPNTEAFF | TGTGCCAGCAGCTTGAGGGGGCCGAACACTGAAGCTTTCTTT
NA | TRBJ2-7 | NA | TRBV5-4 | CASSSVPFYEQYF | TGTGCCAGCAGCTCAGTACCCTTCTACGAGCAGTACTTC